This TCR beta chain was found in a study of T cell responses to AZD1222 COVID-19 vaccine. General study findings and limits: Elevations in Spike-specific TCR breadth and depth followed administration of two AZD1222 doses. Repertoires were obtained solely post-peak T cell response. Donor demographics were predominantly white British with a female majority; clonal diversity may be underestimated. AZD1222 recipients seropositive at baseline numbered only six.

The CDR3 runs 14 residues. Germline CDR1 and CDR2: LGHDT and YNNKEL (reference sequence). V was cut by 7 bases and J by 6 bases, with 18 bases left in between. The data were produced by immunoSEQ multiplex PCR, yet TCRdb's version contains in-frame clones alone and is incomplete. The sample includes about 91,000 clones, about 93% seen only once; the top ten take less than 4%. A remark on this clone: The antigen is not known.

The chain is built from TRBV3-1 (or the pseudogene TRBV3-2) and TRBJ1-1; possible D gene TRBD1, 5 bases. Sequencing used peripheral blood, obtained 28 days after the second AZD1222 dose. This TCR was recovered from an adult who received the AZD1222 COVID-19 vaccine. The CDR3 DNA sequence: TGTGCCAGCACCATGACAGCGGTTAAGGCTGAAGCTTTCTTT. Translated, it gives CASTMTAVKAEAFF.